These 30 T cell receptor beta chains were sequenced from one sample in a study of T-cell memory formation after mild COVID-19. TCRdb re-called the 5' RACE reads through MiXCR, storing one row per CDR3 protein. The sample holds hundreds of thousands of distinct CDR3 sequences, roughly 25% seen once. Sequencing was carried out using PBMCs or a T cell subset sorted from them (not recorded which). The receptors come from an adult woman who had mild COVID-19 (a few samples of this study predate the infection). Cell type and time point are not known.

This clonotype occurred a few times. The chain employs TRBV7-8 and TRBJ1-1, with unresolved D. Trimming cost V 8 bases and J 7 bases, with 14 bases left between them. The germline V gene has CDR1 SGHVS and CDR2 FQNEAQ. There are 12 residues in the CDR3. CDR3 nucleotides: TGTGCCAGCGGTTCTTGGGGAGGTGAAGCTTTCTTT. This translates into CASGSWGGEAFF.

This clonotype was seen a few times. The chain uses TRBV30 and TRBJ1-6; D is possibly TRBD1 (5 bases). The V gene lost 1 base and the J gene lost 9 bases, with 10 bases spanning the gap. CDR1 and CDR2 (germline): GTSNPN, SVGIG (reference sequence). The CDR3 length is 13 residues. The CDR3 here is CAWSATRVSPLHF. CDR3 bases: TGTGCCTGGAGTGCAACCAGGGTTTCACCCCTCCACTTT.

This clonotype was seen a handful of times. The chain has TRBV24-1 and TRBJ2-3, with 7 bases fitting TRBD2. Germline loops: CDR1 KGHDR, CDR2 SFDVKD. The CDR3 spans 17 residues. V was pared by 3 bases and J by 3 bases, with 11 bases of the junction left unmatched. CDR3 residues: CATSDPSRGSRTDTQYF. The CDR3 region has the DNA TGTGCCACCAGTGATCCCTCCCGCGGGAGCAGAACAGATACGCAGTATTTT.

This clonotype appeared a few times. The chain links TRBV6-1 to TRBJ1-2, with D possibly being TRBD1 (5 bases). This CDR3 is built from 15 residues. Germline-derived CDR1 and CDR2 are MNHNS and SASEGT. Trimming stripped 4 bases from V and 4 bases from J, with 16 bases between. The CDR3 loop reads CASSGGDWSGYGYTF. CDR3 bases: TGTGCCAGCAGTGGGGGGGACTGGAGTGGCTATGGCTACACCTTC.

This clonotype was detected a few times. J is TRBJ2-7 and V is TRBV5-1; no clear D. Germline CDR1 SGHRS, CDR2 YFSETQ. The CDR3 is 15 residues long. Trimming shortened V by 4 bases and J by 3 bases, and 17 bases separated the two germline ends. The CDR3 spells CASSPYSSSDYEQYF. For the CDR3, the DNA is TGCGCCAGCAGCCCCTACAGCTCTTCCGACTACGAGCAGTACTTC.

This clonotype was seen only a few times. The rearrangement joins TRBV12-3 or TRBV12-4 to TRBJ2-1; a possible D gene is TRBD2 (7 bases). This CDR3 is 18 amino acids long. Trimming shortened V by 8 bases and J by 1 base, and 24 bases separated the two germline ends. CDR3 sequence: CASVQGYSPGGSYNEQFF. In DNA, the CDR3 is TGTGCCAGCGTACAGGGATATTCCCCGGGAGGATCCTACAATGAGCAGTTCTTC.

The V call is TRBV2, the J call TRBJ1-5; TRBD1 agrees at 10 bases. The J segment lost 8 bases and the V segment lost 7 bases, leaving 11 bases of the junction unmatched. There are 15 residues in the CDR3. Per the germline V gene, CDR1 is SNHLY and CDR2 is FYNNEI. This CDR3 reads CASKTGTGDVEPQHF. CDR3 nucleotides: TGTGCCAGCAAGACCGGGACAGGGGATGTGGAGCCCCAGCATTTT.

This clonotype was observed a handful of times. In DNA form, the CDR3 reads TGCGCCAGCAGCTTGTCGACAGGGGACTACGGAGAGCAGTACTTC. This encodes CASSLSTGDYGEQYF. The chain joins TRBV5-1 to TRBJ2-7; TRBD1 is a possible D gene (8 bases). CDR1 SGHRS and CDR2 YFSETQ come from the germline V gene. V lost 1 base and J lost 7, with 18 bases in between. CDR3 length: 15 residues.

This clonotype was counted a few times. V gene TRBV24-1 combines with J gene TRBJ2-5; 7 bases align to TRBD1. This CDR3 contains 15 residues. V shed 5 bases, J shed 5 bases, and the junction held 10 bases outside the gene matches. CDR1 is KGHDR, CDR2 SFDVKD, per germline. CDR3 DNA sequence: TGTGCCACCAGTGGGACCACAGGGGTTTTGGAGACCCAGTACTTC. Translation: CATSGTTGVLETQYF.

The chain uses TRBV7-9 and TRBJ2-3, with TRBD1 matching over 12 bases. The CDR3 sequence is 14 residues long. V shed 5 bases and J 11 bases; nucleotides not matched to a gene: 8. From germline, CDR1 is SEHNR and CDR2 FQNEAQ (reference sequence). The CDR3 loop reads CASSLRDRGPKQYF. CDR3 sequence (DNA): TGTGCCAGCAGCCTCCGGGACAGGGGGCCTAAGCAGTATTTT.

In its sample, this clonotype was seen a few times. The V gene is TRBV4-1, the J gene TRBJ2-2, with D possibly being TRBD2 (7 bases). Germline V gene data show CDR1 as MGHRA and CDR2 as YSYEKL. The CDR3 spans 18 residues. Trimming took off 4 bases at V and 2 bases at J, with 20 bases between the two ends. CDR3 region: CASSRPYYRGANTGELFF. The CDR3 nucleotides are TGCGCCAGCAGCCGACCTTACTACCGGGGGGCTAACACCGGGGAGCTGTTTTTT.

The J gene is TRBJ2-1, the V gene TRBV29-1; TRBD2 matches 10 bases. Trimming at V came to 7 bases and at J to 4 bases, leaving 7 bases not matched to a gene. The CDR3 covers 14 residues. Germline CDR1 is SQVTM and CDR2 is ANQGSEA. As DNA, the CDR3 is TGCAGCGCGGACCGGACTAGCGGTTACAATGAGCAGTTCTTC. Translated: CSADRTSGYNEQFF.

The chain carries TRBV10-3 and TRBJ2-7, with a weak D call TRBD1 (6 bases). With 7 bases removed from V and 3 bases from J, the gap between germline ends came to 13 bases. The CDR3 length is 13 residues. The V gene's germline CDR1 is ENHRY and CDR2 SYGVKD. The CDR3 region has the DNA TGTGCCATCATGGGTACAGGGAGCTACGAGCAGTACTTC. Protein: CAIMGTGSYEQYF.

This clonotype was recorded only once. The chain employs TRBV20-1 and TRBJ2-7; no reliable D call. This CDR3 contains 14 residues. Germline values: CDR1 DFQATT, CDR2 SNEGSKA (reference sequence). V was cut by 0 bases and J by 1 base, with 10 bases left in between. The CDR3 reads CSARDPVISYEQYF. Written as DNA, the CDR3 is TGCAGTGCTAGAGATCCAGTTATTTCCTACGAGCAGTACTTC.

Points on this clonotype: The junction departs from germline at one end; a sequencing error may be responsible. J is TRBJ1-5 and V is TRBV20-1, with TRBD1 as a possible D gene (5 bases). This CDR3 has 13 residues. The germline V gene encodes CDR1 DFQATT and CDR2 SNEGSKA (reference sequence). CDR3 DNA: TGCAGTGCCAGAGACAGCGATTATCAGCCCCAGCATTTT. This sequence encodes CSARDSDYQPQHF.

This rearrangement joins TRBV20-1 to TRBJ2-7, with D perhaps TRBD2 (6 bases). Per the germline V gene, CDR1 is DFQATT and CDR2 is SNEGSKA (reference sequence). The V and J ends lost 3 bases and 0 bases respectively, with 9 bases between them. This CDR3 region has 13 residues. In nucleotides, the CDR3 is TGCAGTGCTAGTATGGGACTCTCCTACGAGCAGTACTTC. Amino acids: CSASMGLSYEQYF.

This clonotype was seen only a few times. CDR3 in amino acids: CASSDARASNTGELFF. The CDR3 region has the DNA TGCGCCAGCAGCGACGCACGGGCATCGAACACCGGGGAGCTGTTTTTT. The V call is TRBV5-1, the J call TRBJ2-2; D call uncertain. This CDR3 is built from 16 residues. V lost 4 bases and J lost 0, with 13 bases in between. In germline, CDR1 is SGHRS, CDR2 YFSETQ.

The CDR3 sequence is CASSPNVYEQYF. CDR3 in DNA: TGTGCCAGCAGCCCCAACGTCTACGAGCAGTACTTC. This rearrangement joins TRBV7-9 to TRBJ2-7; D not certain. V shed 5 bases and J shed 3 bases, with 8 bases lying between them. This CDR3 contains 12 residues. Germline assignment: CDR1 SEHNR and CDR2 FQNEAQ (reference sequence).

The table lists this clonotype with a count of one. The gene calls are TRBV12-3 or TRBV12-4 and TRBJ1-5; the D gene is possibly TRBD1 (5 bases). The CDR3 runs to 13 residues. Trimming removed 7 bases at V and 6 bases at J, with 13 bases between. CDR3 DNA: TGTGCCAGCACCTCCGGGGGTGGTCAGCCCCAGCATTTT. Translating gives CASTSGGGQPQHF.

The chain employs TRBV5-1 and TRBJ2-1; possibly TRBD2 for D (5 bases). The CDR3 is made up of 16 amino acids. Looked up from germline, CDR1 is SGHRS and CDR2 is YFSETQ. Trimming cost V 2 bases and J 0 bases, with 12 bases left between them. The CDR3 loop reads CASSLGLRSSYNEQFF. The CDR3 region has the DNA TGCGCCAGCAGCTTAGGACTTAGGAGCTCCTACAATGAGCAGTTCTTC.

A note on this clonotype: At one end the junction does not follow the germline gene, possibly because of a read error. The chain carries TRBV5-1 and TRBJ2-2; maybe TRBD2 (6 bases). CDR1 SGHRS and CDR2 YFSETQ come from the germline V gene. The CDR3 is 13 residues long. CDR3 in amino acids: CASSLQDPGGLFF. The CDR3 DNA is TGCGCCAGCAGCTTACAGGACCCCGGGGGGCTGTTTTTT. Complete variable domain (other parts from reference TRBV5-1 and TRBJ2-2): KAGVTQTPRYLIKTRGQQVTLSCSPISGHRSVSWYQQTPGQGLQFLFEYFSETQRNKGNFPGRFSGRQFSNSRSEMNVSTLELGDSALYLCASSLQDPGGLFFGEGSRLTVL.

The V gene is TRBV6-2 or TRBV6-3, the J gene TRBJ2-1, with 8 nucleotides matching TRBD2. Trimming removed 0 bases from V and 15 bases from J; junction bases left unmatched: 7. The germline V gene has CDR1 MNHEY and CDR2 SVGEGT. This CDR3 comprises 13 residues. CDR3 amino acids: CASSYSVSGIGFF. CDR3 coding DNA: TGTGCCAGCAGTTACTCGGTTAGCGGGATCGGGTTCTTC.

This clonotype has ten or more counts. The chain recombines TRBV12-3 or TRBV12-4 with TRBJ2-7, with 7 bases aligning to TRBD1. CDR3 length equals 15 residues. V was clipped by 6 bases and J by 0 bases; unmatched bases: 8. Written as DNA, the CDR3 is TGTGCCAGCAGCAACAGGGGCGCAAGCTCCTACGAGCAGTACTTC. It specifies CASSNRGASSYEQYF.

V and J are TRBV4-1 and TRBJ2-3; the match to TRBD2 covers 7 bases. Trimming cost V 2 bases and J 5 bases; bases outside gene matches: 13. Germline V gene lookup returns CDR1 MGHRA and CDR2 YSYEKL. The CDR3 length is 17 residues. The CDR3 DNA is TGCGCCAGCAGCCAACCAAGAGCGGGGCCTTACGTAGATACGCAGTATTTT. It translates to CASSQPRAGPYVDTQYF.

This clonotype came up a few times. The chain combines TRBV12-3 or TRBV12-4 with TRBJ2-1; D ambiguous. The CDR3 is 13 residues long. Trimming removed 7 bases at V and 4 bases at J, with 11 bases between. The CDR3 sequence is CASTLRRYNEQFF. The CDR3 DNA sequence: TGTGCCAGCACCTTAAGGCGGTACAATGAGCAGTTCTTC.

This clonotype was seen a handful of times. The chain joins TRBV7-9 to TRBJ2-6; TRBD2 aligns across 8 bases. CDR1 and CDR2 from the germline V gene are SEHNR and FQNEAQ (reference sequence). The trim removed 6 bases at V and 0 bases at J, leaving 10 bases unmatched. The CDR3 length is 18 residues. The CDR3 nucleotides read TGTGCCAGCAGGGTAATAGCGGGAAGCTACTCTGGGGCCAACGTCCTGACTTTC. Residues: CASRVIAGSYSGANVLTF.

The chain carries TRBV6-1 and TRBJ1-5; 8 nucleotides agree with TRBD1. Trimming cost V 6 bases and J 0 bases; bases outside gene matches: 4. CDR1 and CDR2 from the germline V gene are MNHNS and SASEGT. The CDR3 length is 15 residues. The CDR3 reads CASRDRATSNQPQHF. The CDR3 region has the DNA TGTGCCAGCAGGGACAGGGCCACTAGCAATCAGCCCCAGCATTTT.

As regards this clonotype: One base away lies a much larger clone, so this may be a sequencing read error. The rearrangement uses TRBV7-9 and TRBJ2-7; D is ambiguous. The V and J ends lost 1 base and 3 bases respectively, with 4 bases between them. This CDR3 has 12 amino acids. Germline CDR1 is SEHNR and CDR2 is FQNEAQ (reference sequence). CDR3: CASSLELYEQYF. The CDR3, as DNA: TGTGCCAGCAGCTTAGAGCTCTACGAGCAGTACTTC.

V is TRBV2 and J is TRBJ2-1, with D possibly being TRBD2 (6 bases). CDR3 length: 14 residues. The germline V gene has CDR1 SNHLY and CDR2 FYNNEI. The V end was cut by 6 bases, the J end by 1 base, with 10 bases between. The CDR3 loop reads CASSGGQSYNEQFF. As DNA, the CDR3 is TGTGCCAGCAGCGGGGGTCAGTCCTACAATGAGCAGTTCTTC.

This rearrangement joins TRBV6-2 or TRBV6-3 to TRBJ1-6, with 8 bases identical to TRBD1. J was trimmed by 6 bases and V by 5 bases; bases with no gene match: 6. The germline V gene encodes CDR1 MNHEY and CDR2 SVGEGT. CDR3 length: 15 amino acids. CDR3 amino acids: CASSLRTGLNSPLHF. CDR3 in DNA: TGTGCCAGCAGTCTCCGGACAGGGCTTAATTCACCCCTCCACTTT.